This TCR beta chain comes out of a study of PD-1 blockade in classical Hodgkin lymphoma. Study findings and constraints: The authors have not defined what causes the repertoire differences, possibly disease activity or prior therapy. When set against healthy donors, newly diagnosed patients were reported to show lower baseline TCR diversity.

As concerns this clone: What it binds is unknown.

Every single patient, without exception, relapsed after autologous stem cell transplantation, and brentuximab vedotin exposure varied. CDR1 and CDR2 from the germline V gene are MNHEY and SMNVEV (reference sequence). The CDR3 runs to 16 residues. J lost 0 bases, V lost 5 bases, and 6 bases had no gene match. Method: immunoSEQ multiplex PCR; TCRdb's copy keeps in-frame clones and lacks some. The sample contains about 90,000 clones, 80% to 90% of which appear only once. The rearrangement links TRBV27 to TRBJ2-1, with TRBD2 matching over 8 bases. The sequencing here drew on peripheral blood mononuclear cells (PBMCs), taken before the second cycle of nivolumab. The clonotype was recovered from a human donor with classical Hodgkin lymphoma. The CDR3 protein is CASSVLAGSSYNEQFF. The CDR3 DNA follows: TGTGCCAGCAGTGTTTTAGCGGGAAGCTCCTACAATGAGCAGTTCTTC.